This T cell receptor beta chain was captured by sequencing in a study of blood T cell repertoires in COVID-19. Sequenced by immunoSEQ multiplex PCR; TCRdb stores in-frame clones only, minus some. The sample records hundreds of thousands of clones, 86% being singletons. Material: PBMCs or T cells enriched from blood (not recorded which). The sequence was obtained from a woman aged 50 to 60 who had recovered from COVID-19.

Here the CDR3 reads CASSPLAGTERFQETQYF. Here the CDR3 DNA reads TGCGCCAGCAGCCCCCTAGCGGGGACGGAGAGGTTCCAAGAGACCCAGTACTTC. The genes are TRBV4-1 and TRBJ2-5, with 9 positions matching TRBD2. CDR3 length equals 18 residues. CDR1 and CDR2 (germline): MGHRA, YSYEKL. V dropped 4 bases and J dropped 1; count of bases not matched to a gene: 13.